These 4 T cell receptor beta chains share one sample of origin, sequenced in a study of T cells in Graves' hyperthyroidism and ophthalmopathy (dated by TCRdb to between 2018 and 2020). Receptors were amplified or captured by multiplex PCR. The listed sequencing device is Illumina HiSeq 2000. TCR beta CDR3 regions were amplified from RNA transcripts. The TCR CDR3 was subjected to a first round of RT-PCR using the HTBI primer set and the Qiagen OneStep RT-PCR kit. In-frame beta chains were kept once TCRdb had trimmed the public reads at Q25 with fastp and called clones with MiXCR. Each CDR3 protein gets just one entry, which takes the most common genes and DNA from the rows behind it. Within this sample are hundreds of thousands of distinct CDR3 sequences, with around 21% of them counted one time only. Roughly 30% of the sample comes from the top ten. The sample consisted of blood. Receptor source: a man aged 30 to 45 with Graves' ophthalmopathy.

This clonotype has just a few counts. This chain connects TRBV10-1 to TRBJ2-7; no clear D gene. V dropped 5 bases and J dropped 5 bases, with 13 bases sitting between them. This CDR3 region has 13 residues. Germline V gene sequence: CDR1 WNHNN, CDR2 SYGVQD (reference sequence). For the CDR3, the DNA is TGCGCCAGCAGTCCGAGTCTGGGGAACGAGCAGTACTTC. Amino acid sequence: CASSPSLGNEQYF.

The chain combines TRBV7-9 with TRBJ2-4, with a tentative D call TRBD1 (5 bases). CDR1 and CDR2 (germline): SEHNR, FQNEAQ (reference sequence). Deletions cut 0 bases from V and 0 bases from J, with 12 bases between. The CDR3 spans 17 residues. CDR3 residues: CASSLAGATVAKNIQYF. Here the CDR3 DNA reads TGTGCCAGCAGCTTAGCTGGGGCGACCGTAGCCAAAAACATTCAGTACTTC.

This clonotype was counted many times. The chain is built from TRBV28 and TRBJ2-2, with TRBD1 identical over 10 bases. Per the germline V gene, CDR1 is MDHEN and CDR2 is SYDVKM. The CDR3 has 19 amino acids. With 5 bases clipped from V and 6 bases from J, the junction kept 18 bases outside the gene matches. CDR3 residues: CASSPRNRPGQGKSGELFF. CDR3 DNA sequence: TGTGCCAGCAGTCCCCGGAACAGACCGGGACAGGGGAAGTCCGGGGAGCTGTTTTTT.

In this sample, this clonotype turned up many times. V gene TRBV2 combines with J gene TRBJ2-5; D is possibly TRBD1 (7 bases). Trimming left V 8 bases short and J 0 bases short, with 10 bases between. Germline CDR1 reads SNHLY; CDR2 reads FYNNEI. The CDR3 is made up of 13 amino acids. This CDR3 reads CASGRGDQETQYF. CDR3 in DNA: TGTGCCAGCGGCAGGGGGGACCAAGAGACCCAGTACTTC.